The rows below give T cell receptor beta chains drawn from one sample of a study of blood T cell repertoires in COVID-19. Sequenced by immunoSEQ multiplex PCR; TCRdb stores in-frame clones only, minus some. The profile covers 150,000 to 200,000 clones, with 80% to 90% appearing a single time and 2% to 2.5% taken by the ten largest. The material sequenced was peripheral blood. All receptors come from a man between 65 and 85 years old with active or convalescent COVID-19. CDR3s include the opening cysteine and the closing phenylalanine or tryptophan. A D gene is named only where the DNA matches it firmly.

>TRBD2|TRBV9|TRBJ2-2
CASSVESGSYTGELFF
>NA|TRBV28|TRBJ1-3
CASSFGQGNTIYF
>TRBD2|TRBV7-8|TRBJ2-2
CASSLIPSGSHTGELFF
>TRBD1|TRBV6-1|TRBJ2-1
CASSDGQGRPNNEQFF
>NA|TRBV19|TRBJ2-7
CASSIGTTYEQYF
>NA|TRBV12-3/TRBV12-4|TRBJ1-5
CASSFYSGEPQHF
>NA|TRBV6-1|TRBJ1-2
CASSESDSTTYGYTF
>NA|TRBV15|TRBJ1-3
CATSRDGQEGNTIYF
>NA|TRBV2|TRBJ2-3
CASSDRVITDTQYF
>TRBD1|TRBV5-1|TRBJ1-2
CASSEGQGTLGYTF
>TRBD2|TRBV27|TRBJ2-1
CASSGLAGYNEQFF
>NA|TRBV5-4|TRBJ1-2
CASSFKGGNYGYTF
>NA|TRBV19|TRBJ2-2
CATGGTGELFF
>NA|TRBV6-1|TRBJ2-3
CASSETTGWTDTQYF
>TRBD2|TRBV3-1/TRBV3-2|TRBJ2-3
CASRLAGAGNTDTQYF
>NA|TRBV19|TRBJ2-3
CASSMWQNTDTQYF
>NA|TRBV10-3|TRBJ2-5
CAISQGPQETQYF
>NA|TRBV3-1/TRBV3-2|TRBJ1-4
CASSQSSGILEKLFF
>TRBD2|TRBV27|TRBJ2-2
CASGRVTTGELFF
>NA|TRBV30|TRBJ2-5
CAWMGSSETQYF
>NA|TRBV6-1|TRBJ1-2
CASSESGYGYTF
>NA|TRBV5-1|TRBJ2-3
CASRRQGQTTDTQYF
>NA|TRBV27|TRBJ2-1
CASKRQSSYNEQFF
>NA|TRBV9|TRBJ2-1
CASSVGSSGSYNEQFF
>TRBD1|TRBV6-5|TRBJ1-5
CASSQTTGVHQPQHF